Below are 4 T cell receptor beta chains sequenced from a single sample in a study of OX40 agonist ivuxolimab in advanced cancers. Produced via immunoSEQ multiplex PCR; TCRdb's table is partial and in-frame only. Found here are approximately 60,000 clones, roughly 82% of them singletons; the top ten hold approximately 2.4%. The source material was CD4+ or CD8+ T cells sorted from blood, sampled in a trial of the OX40 agonist ivuxolimab. These receptors were collected from an adult with an advanced solid tumor such as melanoma, head and neck, liver or kidney cancer.

The chain links TRBV27 to TRBJ2-1; 11 bases are shared with TRBD2. V shed 6 bases, J shed 3 bases, and the junction held 4 bases outside the gene matches. The CDR3 runs 15 residues. Germline CDR1 is MNHEY and CDR2 is SMNVEV (reference sequence). The CDR3 loop is CASSRLAGGYNEQFF. The DNA of the CDR3 is TGTGCCAGCAGCCGTCTAGCGGGGGGCTACAATGAGCAGTTCTTC.

In its sample, this clone was seen once. The chain employs TRBV7-9 and TRBJ2-3, with TRBD2 matching 14 bases. J lost 6 bases, V lost 5 bases, and 4 bases had no gene match. Per germline, CDR1 SEHNR and CDR2 FQNEAQ (reference sequence). The CDR3 totals 15 residues. DNA of the CDR3: TGTGCCAGCAGCCTGGGACTAGCGGGGGTGGATACGCAGTATTTT. It is translated as CASSLGLAGVDTQYF.

In DNA, the CDR3 is TGTGCCAGCAGCGTAGGCCCTAGCGGCCTCTCCTACGAGCAGTACTTC. It is translated as CASSVGPSGLSYEQYF. This chain uses TRBV9 with TRBJ2-7, with 7 bases fitting TRBD2. The CDR3 sequence is 16 residues long. The V gene end was trimmed by 0 bases and the J gene end by 0 bases; junction bases not matched to a gene: 6. Germline assignment: CDR1 SGDLS and CDR2 YYNGEE.

The chain couples TRBV6-5 to TRBJ1-1, with unresolved D. The CDR3 runs to 15 residues. With 6 bases removed from V and 2 bases from J, the gap between germline ends came to 16 bases. CDR1 MNHEY and CDR2 SVGAGI come from the germline V gene. This chain's CDR3 is CASSSKGGPNTEAFF. CDR3 nucleotides: TGTGCCAGCAGCAGCAAGGGTGGGCCTAACACTGAAGCTTTCTTT.